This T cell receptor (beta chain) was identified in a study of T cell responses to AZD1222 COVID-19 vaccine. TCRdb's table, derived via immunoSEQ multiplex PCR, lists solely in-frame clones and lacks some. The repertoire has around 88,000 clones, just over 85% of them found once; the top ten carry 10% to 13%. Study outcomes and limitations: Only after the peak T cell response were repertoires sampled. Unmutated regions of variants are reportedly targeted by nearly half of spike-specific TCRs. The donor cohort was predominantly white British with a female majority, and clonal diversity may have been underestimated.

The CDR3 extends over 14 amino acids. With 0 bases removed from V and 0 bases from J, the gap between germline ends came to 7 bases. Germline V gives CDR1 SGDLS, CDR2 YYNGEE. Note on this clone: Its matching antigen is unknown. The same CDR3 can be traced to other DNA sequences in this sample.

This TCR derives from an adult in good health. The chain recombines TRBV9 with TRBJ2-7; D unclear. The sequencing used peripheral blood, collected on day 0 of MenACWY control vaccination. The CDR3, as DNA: TGTGCCAGCAGCGTAGGGGCTGACTCCTACGAGCAGTACTTC. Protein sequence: CASSVGADSYEQYF.